Detailed here is one T cell receptor beta chain. Its antigen remains undetermined. There are no base qualities to consult, and no much larger clone falls within one base. TCR beta CDR3 regions were amplified from RNA transcripts. The TCR CDR3 was subjected to a first round of RT-PCR using the HTBI primer set and the Qiagen OneStep RT-PCR kit. Libraries were constructed in a second round of multiplex PCR, after which size selection and purification were carried out. The libraries were sequenced on an Illumina HiSeq2000 using paired-end 100 bp reads. The paper's data handling went like this. SOAPnuke was used to process the raw data, removing reads that contained adapters or uncalled bases, had a mean Phred below 15, or lacked an exact match to the constant primer or identifier. High-quality paired reads were merged using COPE v1.2.5, and each unique nucleotide sequence was defined as a clonotype. MiTCR v1.1 was used to align the clonotypes against IMGT TRBV, TRBD and TRBJ reference segments. The analysis included only V-J combinations with a frequency above 0.0001, which together covered over 98% of the repertoires. A TCS score was defined as the ratio of F50 (clonal expansion) to E x V (chaos), with BLOSUM62-based TCRdist applied between CDR3 peptides within each V-J. Welch's t-statistics and random forest reduced fewer than 550 V-J features to around 14, which were used in a naive Bayes classifier (R e1071). In TCRdb, the public reads were trimmed at Q25 with fastp and aligned with MiXCR, with productive beta chains retained. For every CDR3 protein sequence, its rows merge into one entry that carries the most common genes and DNA. TCRdb, not the authors, supplied the V and J calls. The sample table contains about 640,000 distinct CDR3 sequences; only one count was recorded for less than 25% of them. Approximately 30% of the sample is taken by the ten largest.

Deletion took 6 bases off V and 8 bases off J, with a span of 10 bases between the germline ends. As encoded in the germline V gene, CDR1 is SNHLY while CDR2 is FYNNEI. The CDR3 sequence holds 12 residues, the cysteine and phenylalanine included. The entry retains the CDR3 DNA only, 36 bases that are in frame from base 1. Ophthalmopathy patients had moderately to severely active disease, with a Clinical Activity Score of 3 or more, a NOSPECS grade of 4 or more, and a disease duration of less than 3 months. Patients with uncontrolled infections, other autoimmune diseases, pregnancy or lactation were excluded. Diagnoses were based on clinical symptoms, serum thyroxine and TRAb, thyroid ultrasound and orbital computed tomography. PBMCs were separated from under 11 ml of fresh peripheral blood using Ficoll-Paque density gradient centrifugation. Total RNA was extracted with Trizol reagent, and quality was checked on an Agilent 2100 Bioanalyzer.

These data are taken from a study of T cells in Graves' hyperthyroidism and ophthalmopathy (dated by TCRdb to between 2018 and 2020). At the level of the whole study: Peripheral blood was sampled at the time of initial diagnosis, prior to any treatment. TCR V-J signatures able to tell the groups apart were searched for in a discovery cohort of about a hundred patients, of whom 40 to 45 had Graves' ophthalmopathy and 57 had stable Graves' hyperthyroidism. Prospective prediction of ophthalmopathy was tested in an independent validation cohort consisting of fewer than 20 hyperthyroidism patients and 15 to 17 patients who later progressed to ophthalmopathy. The 90 to 100 discovery patients were randomly divided into training and test sets at a 7:3 ratio. In addition, the study compared T-cell repertoires in thyroid tissue and in blood from several Graves' hyperthyroidism patients. After blood sampling, hyperthyroidism patients were treated with methimazole at a starting dose of 30 mg daily, and ophthalmopathy patients were treated with high-dose intravenous methylprednisolone. The paper describes TCR Vbeta CDR3 sequencing of about 140 peripheral blood samples, made up of approximately 40 ophthalmopathy patients, around 73 hyperthyroidism patients and about 17 progressor patients.

Overall study outcomes, separate from this receptor: In validation, progression to ophthalmopathy was predicted by the model with around 71% sensitivity and 72.22% specificity, a median of approximately 6.5 months before onset. Blood samples also contained most of the expanded thyroid clonotypes (frequency above 0.001), which suggests that blood repertoires may reflect thyroid immune responses. In cross-validation, a model built on a 13 V-J signature told ophthalmopathy apart from stable hyperthyroidism with under 90% sensitivity and roughly 81% specificity, and in testing the same model reached 80%/75%. Sample size was not statistically predetermined, and blinding of investigators to group allocation was not performed.

Here the chain combines TRBV2 and TRBJ1-4; confidence is insufficient to name the D gene. This sequence was found in a man aged 30 to 45 with Graves' ophthalmopathy. Material: blood. CDR3 loop: CASSVKGEKLFF. The nucleotide sequence is TGTGCCAGCAGCGTCAAAGGAGAAAAACTGTTTTTT.